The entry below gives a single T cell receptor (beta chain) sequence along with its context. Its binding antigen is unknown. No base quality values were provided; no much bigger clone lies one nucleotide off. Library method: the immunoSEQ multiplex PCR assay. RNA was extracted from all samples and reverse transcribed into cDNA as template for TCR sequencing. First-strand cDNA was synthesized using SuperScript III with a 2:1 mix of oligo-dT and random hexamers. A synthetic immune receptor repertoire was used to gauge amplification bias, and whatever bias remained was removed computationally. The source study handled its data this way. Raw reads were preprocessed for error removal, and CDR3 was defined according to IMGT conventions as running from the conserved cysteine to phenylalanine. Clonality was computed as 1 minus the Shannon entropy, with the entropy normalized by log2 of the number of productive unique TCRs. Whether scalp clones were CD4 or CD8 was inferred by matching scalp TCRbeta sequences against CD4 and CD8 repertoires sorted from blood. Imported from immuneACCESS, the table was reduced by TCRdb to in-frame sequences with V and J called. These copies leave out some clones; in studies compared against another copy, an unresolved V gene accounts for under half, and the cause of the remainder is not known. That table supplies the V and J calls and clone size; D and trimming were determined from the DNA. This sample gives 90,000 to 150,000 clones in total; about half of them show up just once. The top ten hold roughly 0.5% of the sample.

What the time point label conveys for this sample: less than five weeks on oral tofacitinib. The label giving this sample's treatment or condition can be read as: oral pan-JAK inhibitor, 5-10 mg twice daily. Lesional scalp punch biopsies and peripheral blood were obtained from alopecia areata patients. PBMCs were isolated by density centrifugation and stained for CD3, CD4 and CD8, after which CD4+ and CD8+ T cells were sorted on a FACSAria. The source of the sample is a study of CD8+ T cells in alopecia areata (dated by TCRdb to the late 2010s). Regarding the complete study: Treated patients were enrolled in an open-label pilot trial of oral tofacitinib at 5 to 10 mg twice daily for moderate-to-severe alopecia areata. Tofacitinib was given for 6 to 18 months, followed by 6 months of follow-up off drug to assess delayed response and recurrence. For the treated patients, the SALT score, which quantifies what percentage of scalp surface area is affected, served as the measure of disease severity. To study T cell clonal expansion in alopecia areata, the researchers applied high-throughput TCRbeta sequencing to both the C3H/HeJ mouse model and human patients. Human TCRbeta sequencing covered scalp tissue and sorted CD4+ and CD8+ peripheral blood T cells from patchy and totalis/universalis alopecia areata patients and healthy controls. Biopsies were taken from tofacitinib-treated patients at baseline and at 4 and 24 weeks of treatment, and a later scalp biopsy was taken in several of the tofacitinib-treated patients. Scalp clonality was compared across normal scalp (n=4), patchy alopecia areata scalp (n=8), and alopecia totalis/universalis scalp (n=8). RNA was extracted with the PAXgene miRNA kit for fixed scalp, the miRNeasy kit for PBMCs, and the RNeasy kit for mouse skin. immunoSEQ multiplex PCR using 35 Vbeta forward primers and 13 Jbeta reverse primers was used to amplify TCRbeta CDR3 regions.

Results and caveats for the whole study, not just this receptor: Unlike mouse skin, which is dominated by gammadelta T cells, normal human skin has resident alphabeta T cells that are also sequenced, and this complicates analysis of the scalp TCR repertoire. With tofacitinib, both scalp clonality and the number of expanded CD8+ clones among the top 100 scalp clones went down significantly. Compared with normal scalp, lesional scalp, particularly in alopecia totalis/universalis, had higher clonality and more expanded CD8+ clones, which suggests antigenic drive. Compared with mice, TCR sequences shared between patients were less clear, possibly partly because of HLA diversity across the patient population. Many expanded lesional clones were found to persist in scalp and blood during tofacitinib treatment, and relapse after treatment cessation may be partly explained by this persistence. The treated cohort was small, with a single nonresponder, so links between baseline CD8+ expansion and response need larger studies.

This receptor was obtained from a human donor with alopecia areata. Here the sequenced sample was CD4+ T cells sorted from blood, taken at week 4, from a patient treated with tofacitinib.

For the CDR3, the sequence is CSVRTGLGTYEQYF. At the DNA level, the sequence is TGCAGCGTTAGGACAGGGCTGGGGACCTACGAGCAGTACTTC. The V gene is TRBV29-1 and the J gene is TRBJ2-7; TRBD1 aligns with 8 central bases. The germline V gene supplies CDR1 SQVTM and CDR2 ANQGSEA. The CDR3 runs 14 residues from the cysteine to the phenylalanine. Only the CDR3 region is kept as DNA, spanning 42 bases read in frame from base 1. V trim: 5 bases; J trim: 2 bases; unmatched bases: 8.